This T cell receptor beta chain was sequenced for a study of metastatic and nonmetastatic thyroid tumors. Study at large: Repertoire comparison spanned blood and tumor or nodule tissue of malignant and benign thyroid patients. The study, taken as a whole, reports: Relative to benign nodules, malignant thyroid tumors were reportedly characterized by significantly elevated TCR beta diversity in blood and tumor.

V was trimmed by 3 bases and J by 2 bases, leaving 11 bases between them. Germline CDR1 DFQATT, CDR2 SNEGSKA (reference sequence). There are 15 residues in the CDR3. This clone was observed many times. Its target is unknown. Authors' processing steps: CDR3 differences across clinicopathological groups were used to build a distant-metastasis classifier for papillary thyroid cancer. TCRdb reanalyzed the PCR reads via MiXCR. The V and J calls were determined by TCRdb, not by the authors. Counted here are around 20,000 clones, approximately 12% occurring once; the ten biggest clones make up roughly 25%. Patients had received no treatment of any kind before thyroid surgery.

The sequence came from a female donor with papillary thyroid cancer or a benign thyroid nodule (not recorded which). Some clones in this sample may be carry-over from other donors' samples. Sequences were obtained from blood. This chain links TRBV20-1 with TRBJ1-6; D remains ambiguous. The CDR3 protein is CSASTTDAYNSPLHF. For the CDR3, the DNA is TGCAGTGCTAGTACAACAGATGCCTATAATTCACCCCTCCACTTT.